The rows below give T cell receptor beta chains drawn from one sample of a study of blood T cells in healthy people across ages. TCRdb recomputed calls from the 5' RACE reads with MiXCR, one row per CDR3 protein. The sample contains around 970,000 distinct CDR3 sequences, roughly half of which appear only once. The sequencing sample was made of blood. These receptors all come from a woman aged 60-75 years in good health. Both conserved end residues are part of each CDR3. The D gene is left open where the match is weak. Expanded clones are given a class, and other clones once, few, many or no size at all.

TRBJ2-7	.	.	TRBV7-9	CASSSASFRDEQYF	TGTGCCAGCAGCTCTGCTTCTTTTCGTGACGAGCAGTACTTC
TRBJ2-1	few	.	TRBV11-1	CASSFSGRGDNEQFF	TGTGCCAGCAGCTTCTCCGGGAGAGGGGACAATGAGCAGTTCTTC
TRBJ2-3	.	.	TRBV27	CATDGVSDTQYF	TGTGCCACCGACGGGGTGTCAGATACGCAGTATTTT
TRBJ2-7	.	.	TRBV29-1	CSVRRDGSSYEQYF	TGCAGCGTGCGTCGGGACGGCAGCTCCTACGAGCAGTACTTC
TRBJ2-5	.	.	TRBV29-1	CSVEFFSDQHQETQYF	TGCAGCGTTGAATTTTTCAGTGACCAGCACCAAGAGACCCAGTACTTC
TRBJ1-5	.	.	TRBV20-1	CSATAGPRRGKGQPQHF	TGCAGTGCTACCGCCGGGCCCCGGAGAGGTAAAGGCCAGCCCCAGCATTTT
TRBJ2-5	.	TRBD2	TRBV7-3	CASSFSGTANEQYF	TGTGCCAGCAGTTTTAGCGGGACGGCGAATGAGCAGTACTTC
TRBJ2-3	.	TRBD1	TRBV6-1	CASRTGYAGTQYF	TGTGCCAGCAGGACAGGGTATGCAGGTACGCAGTATTTT
TRBJ2-3	few	.	TRBV20-1	CSARAGATDTQYF	TGCAGTGCTAGAGCGGGGGCAACAGATACGCAGTATTTT
TRBJ2-1	.	.	TRBV5-1	CASSSGRTDYNEQFF	TGCGCCAGCAGTTCCGGCAGAACTGACTACAATGAGCAGTTCTTC
TRBJ2-1	many	TRBD2	TRBV28	CASSPRQLASAKQFF	TGTGCCAGCAGTCCGAGGCAACTAGCGTCAGCTAAGCAGTTCTTC
TRBJ2-5	few	.	TRBV4-1	CASSRPGDNRPEGTQYF	TGCGCCAGCAGCCGCCCCGGTGACAATAGGCCTGAGGGGACCCAGTACTTC
TRBJ2-7	.	.	TRBV23-1	CASSRYESTYEQYF	TGCGCCAGCAGTCGATACGAGAGCACATACGAGCAGTACTTC
TRBJ2-6	.	TRBD1	TRBV2	CASSGQGSGTNVLTF	TGTGCCAGCAGCGGACAGGGGTCTGGGACCAACGTCCTGACTTTC
TRBJ2-7	few	TRBD2	TRBV4-1	CASSQRMTSGRGYEQYF	TGCGCCAGCAGCCAGAGGATGACTAGCGGGAGGGGGTACGAGCAGTACTTC
TRBJ1-4	few	.	TRBV10-3	CAISDGYAEKLFF	TGTGCCATCAGTGATGGGTATGCCGAAAAACTGTTTTTT
TRBJ2-5	.	TRBD1	TRBV7-9	CASSLRTGGAETQYF	TGTGCCAGCAGCTTACGAACAGGGGGCGCGGAGACCCAGTACTTC
TRBJ1-6	once	TRBD1	TRBV20-1	CSAAGQGALSNSPLHF	TGCAGTGCGGCCGGACAGGGAGCCTTGAGTAATTCACCCCTCCACTTT
TRBJ1-4	many	.	TRBV7-2	CASRGGDEKLFF	TGTGCCAGCAGGGGGGGGGATGAAAAACTGTTTTTT
TRBJ2-1	.	TRBD2	TRBV5-1	CASRAGLAGAVEQFF	TGCGCCAGCAGAGCAGGACTAGCGGGAGCAGTAGAGCAGTTCTTC
TRBJ2-1	.	TRBD2	TRBV6-1	CASKRDLDNEQFF	TGTGCCAGCAAGCGGGATCTGGACAATGAGCAGTTCTTC
TRBJ2-7	few	TRBD1	TRBV5-1	CASSSTGDRVEQYF	TGCGCCAGCAGCTCGACAGGGGATCGGGTCGAGCAGTACTTC
TRBJ2-7	.	TRBD1	TRBV30	CAWDGDRGDYEQYF	TGTGCCTGGGACGGAGACAGGGGCGACTACGAGCAGTACTTC
TRBJ2-5	few	.	TRBV7-2	CASSLSLQETQYF	TGTGCCAGCAGCTTAAGCCTCCAAGAGACCCAGTACTTC
TRBJ2-5	.	.	TRBV10-3	CAIGGQETQYF	TGTGCCATCGGCGGACAAGAGACCCAGTACTTC
TRBJ2-5	.	TRBD2	TRBV13	CASSQPGLAGGQGPQYF	TGTGCCAGCAGCCAACCGGGACTAGCGGGAGGACAAGGACCCCAGTACTTC
TRBJ2-1	few	TRBD2	TRBV5-1	CASRNGLAGLDESSYNEQFF	TGCGCCAGCAGGAACGGACTAGCGGGCCTAGATGAGAGCTCCTACAATGAGCAGTTCTTC
TRBJ2-7	.	TRBD2	TRBV9	CASSGGGRGYEQYF	TGTGCCAGCAGCGGAGGCGGGAGGGGCTACGAGCAGTACTTC
TRBJ2-7	.	.	TRBV6-5	CASSYSQHRYEQYF	TGTGCCAGCAGTTACTCCCAGCATAGGTACGAGCAGTACTTC
TRBJ1-2	.	.	TRBV27	CASSESSLTGYTF	TGTGCCAGCAGTGAATCGAGCCTAACCGGCTACACCTTC
TRBJ2-5	few	TRBD2	TRBV7-3	CASSSTSGMMETQYF	TGTGCCAGCAGCTCGACTAGCGGGATGATGGAGACCCAGTACTTC
TRBJ1-2	once	.	TRBV18	CASSPGPTDYGYTF	TGTGCCAGCTCTCCCGGACCGACCGACTATGGCTACACCTTC
TRBJ2-7	.	TRBD2	TRBV28	CASTRLAGPYEQYF	TGTGCCAGCACCAGACTAGCGGGGCCCTACGAGCAGTACTTC
TRBJ2-7	once	.	TRBV15	CATSRDRVVYEQYF	TGTGCCACCAGCAGAGACAGGGTCGTCTACGAGCAGTACTTC
TRBJ2-7	.	.	TRBV20-1	CSARGTTQYF	TGCAGTGCTAGAGGGACAACCCAGTACTTC
TRBJ2-3	.	.	TRBV12-3/TRBV12-4	CASRQIVGGRGLPATDTQYF	TGTGCCAGCAGACAAATTGTGGGAGGGAGGGGGCTCCCGGCCACAGATACGCAGTATTTT
TRBJ2-5	.	.	TRBV20-1	CSAKQDSRETQYF	TGCAGTGCAAAACAGGACAGTAGAGAGACCCAGTACTTC
TRBJ2-3	.	.	TRBV3-1	CASSDMGLNTDTQYF	TGTGCCAGCAGCGACATGGGTCTGAACACAGATACGCAGTATTTT
TRBJ2-1	few	.	TRBV29-1	CSVQEANEQFF	TGCAGCGTTCAGGAGGCAAATGAGCAGTTCTTC
TRBJ2-7	many	.	TRBV28	CASLSAGTYEQYF	TGTGCCAGCCTGTCGGCGGGAACTTACGAGCAGTACTTC
TRBJ1-4	.	.	TRBV11-2	CASSRAYNEKLFF	TGTGCCAGCAGCCGAGCATACAATGAAAAACTGTTTTTT
TRBJ2-1	.	.	TRBV2	CASNSIQGISNEQFF	TGTGCCAGCAATTCAATCCAGGGGATTAGCAATGAGCAGTTCTTC
TRBJ1-2	few	.	TRBV3-1	CASSQDGGIRMGYGYTF	TGTGCCAGCAGCCAAGATGGCGGGATAAGGATGGGCTATGGCTACACCTTC
TRBJ1-4	.	.	TRBV28	CASSSSNEKLFF	TGTGCCAGCAGCTCCTCTAATGAAAAACTGTTTTTT
TRBJ2-1	.	.	TRBV24-1	CATSDPGLPYGSYNEQFF	TGTGCCACCAGTGACCCGGGCTTACCTTACGGCTCCTACAATGAGCAGTTCTTC